These 23 T cell receptor beta chains were sequenced from one sample in a study of spatial heterogeneity in lung cancer. Documented time point: sample taken at primary tumor resection. TCRdb used MiXCR to reprocess the 5' RACE reads, holding one entry per CDR3 protein. Of 35,000 to 55,000 distinct CDR3 sequences in the sample, almost 7% were seen once. This specimen was PBMCs, taken at surgery. The receptors come from a female donor with early-stage non-small cell lung cancer.

This clonotype showed up just a few times. The junction differs from germline at one of its ends, possibly a read error. The chain joins TRBV6-1 to TRBJ2-7; D may be TRBD1 (5 bases). This CDR3 is built from 12 residues. Germline V gene data show CDR1 as MNHNS and CDR2 as SASEGT. The CDR3 sequence is CASGEDTNEQYF. The CDR3 DNA reads as TGTGCCAGCGGTGAGGACACAAACGAGCAGTACTTC.

This clonotype was detected many times. The chain joins TRBV9 to TRBJ1-1; D remains unclear. CDR1 and CDR2 (germline): SGDLS, YYNGEE. CDR3 length equals 17 residues. The germline V and J ends were trimmed by 0 bases and 1 base, with 16 bases remaining between them. In DNA form, the CDR3 reads TGTGCCAGCAGCGTAGCGGAAGGGATAACCTCGAACACTGAAGCTTTCTTT. Its protein is CASSVAEGITSNTEAFF.

Ten or more counts support this clonotype. V usage is TRBV7-9 and J usage is TRBJ1-2, with a possible D match to TRBD1 (5 bases). The V gene lost 5 bases and the J gene lost 8 bases, with 24 bases spanning the gap. Germline assignment: CDR1 SEHNR and CDR2 FQNEAQ (reference sequence). The CDR3 has 16 residues. CDR3 sequence reads: CASSISITGPPGGYTF. In DNA form, the CDR3 reads TGTGCCAGCAGCATTAGTATTACGGGGCCACCGGGGGGCTACACCTTC.

This clonotype was picked up a small number of times. The rearrangement joins TRBV6-1 to TRBJ1-5, with 11 nucleotides matching TRBD1. Germline CDR1 reads MNHNS; CDR2 reads SASEGT. Trimming at V came to 2 bases and at J to 7 bases, leaving 4 bases not matched to a gene. The CDR3 spans 15 residues. The CDR3 region has the DNA TGTGCCAGCAGTGAACCGGGACAGGGGGTCCAGCCCCAGCATTTT. This translates into CASSEPGQGVQPQHF.

In its sample, this clonotype was seen many times. The chain recombines TRBV29-1 with TRBJ2-2; the D call may be TRBD1 or TRBD2 (6 bases each). The ends were cut back, 6 bases at V and 6 bases at J, with 14 bases in the middle. Germline lookup yields CDR1 SQVTM and CDR2 ANQGSEA. CDR3 length: 13 amino acids. CDR3 amino acids: CSVLIRGAGELFF. The CDR3 DNA follows: TGCAGCGTACTAATAAGGGGGGCCGGGGAGCTGTTTTTT.

This clonotype was observed at least ten times. The chain combines TRBV3-1 with TRBJ2-3; TRBD2 is a possible D gene (6 bases). V lost 1 base and J lost 1, with 9 bases in between. Germline V gives CDR1 LGHDT, CDR2 YNNKEL (reference sequence). The CDR3 extends over 15 amino acids. In DNA, the CDR3 is TGTGCCAGCAGCCAAGGTGGAGGGGGCACAGATACGCAGTATTTT. Its translation: CASSQGGGGTDTQYF.

This clonotype was found a few times. J is TRBJ1-1 and V is TRBV27; D call uncertain. Deletions cut 6 bases from V and 2 bases from J, with 7 bases between. Germline loops: CDR1 MNHEY, CDR2 SMNVEV (reference sequence). The CDR3 runs to 12 residues. CDR3 bases: TGTGCCAGCAGGGCACCCAACACTGAAGCTTTCTTT. It codes for CASRAPNTEAFF.

The rearrangement links TRBV20-1 to TRBJ1-2; 7 bases match TRBD1. Trimming removed 7 bases from V and 4 bases from J; junction bases left unmatched: 12. Per germline, CDR1 DFQATT and CDR2 SNEGSKA (reference sequence). The length of the CDR3 is 14 residues. The CDR3 spells CSVEPGQLSYGYTF. CDR3 nucleotide sequence: TGCAGTGTCGAACCGGGACAGCTTTCCTATGGCTACACCTTC.

CDR3 coding DNA: TGTGCCAGCAGTGGGAGGGACAGGGTCCACACCTTC. Translation: CASSGRDRVHTF. This chain connects TRBV6-1 to TRBJ1-2; the match to TRBD1 covers 9 bases. Germline V gene lookup returns CDR1 MNHNS and CDR2 SASEGT. With V trimmed by 4 bases and J by 12 bases, 6 bases remained unmatched. This CDR3 has 12 residues.

The table lists this clonotype with many counts. This chain connects TRBV12-3 or TRBV12-4 to TRBJ2-7, with 13 bases identical to TRBD2. This CDR3 has 16 amino acids. After removal of 5 bases from V and 6 bases from J, the junction contained 10 bases not matched to a gene. The CDR3 region is CASSPTSGGLRIEQYF. The CDR3, as DNA: TGTGCCAGCAGTCCGACTAGCGGGGGGTTGAGGATCGAGCAGTACTTC.

This clonotype was seen a handful of times. V is TRBV7-2 and J is TRBJ2-3, with D unclear. Germline V gives CDR1 SGHTA, CDR2 FQGNSA. V gave up 3 bases and J gave up 9 bases, with 10 bases separating them. The CDR3 loop spans 12 amino acids. CDR3 protein: CASSFFAKTQYF. CDR3 nucleotide sequence: TGTGCCAGCAGCTTTTTCGCTAAAACGCAGTATTTT. Drawing the rest from reference TRBV7-2 and TRBJ2-3, the complete variable domain is GAGVSQSPSNKVTEKGKDVELRCDPISGHTALYWYRQSLGQGLEFLIYFQGNSAPDKSGLPSDRFSAERTGGSVSTLTIQRTQQEDSAVYLCASSFFAKTQYFGPGTRLTVL.

The chain is built from TRBV7-2 and TRBJ2-7, with D unresolved. Trimming removed 2 bases at V and 0 bases at J, with 5 bases between. The CDR3 is 13 residues long. Looked up from germline, CDR1 is SGHTA and CDR2 is FQGNSA. The CDR3 coding sequence is TGTGCCAGCAGCTTACAGAGCTCCTACGAGCAGTACTTC. This gives the protein CASSLQSSYEQYF.

There are many counts of this clonotype. The chain uses TRBV4-3 and TRBJ1-2, with D unclear. Germline-derived CDR1 and CDR2 are LGHNA and YSLEER. Deletions cut 4 bases from V and 4 bases from J, with 13 bases between. The CDR3 is made up of 14 amino acids. CDR3 sequence: CASSPGEKVYGYTF. The CDR3 bases are TGCGCCAGCAGCCCCGGGGAGAAAGTCTATGGCTACACCTTC.

This clonotype was counted between two and nine times. The J gene is TRBJ2-7, the V gene TRBV9; D is possibly TRBD1 or TRBD2 (5 bases each). Looked up from germline, CDR1 is SGDLS and CDR2 is YYNGEE. The CDR3 loop spans 14 amino acids. V lost 1 base, J lost 4 bases, and 12 bases lay in between. This CDR3 reads CASSVSAGSYEQYF. Written as DNA, the CDR3 is TGTGCCAGCAGCGTATCGGCAGGGAGTTACGAGCAGTACTTC.

In its sample, this clonotype was seen many times. This chain uses TRBV5-1 with TRBJ1-3, with 8 nucleotides matching TRBD1. Trimming took 3 bases from V and 4 from J; bases not matched to a gene: 9. Germline V CDR1 and CDR2: SGHRS, YFSETQ. This CDR3 is built from 16 residues. CDR3 region: CASSSIQGANGNTIYF. As DNA, the CDR3 is TGCGCCAGCAGCTCGATCCAGGGGGCGAACGGAAACACCATATATTTT. The complete variable domain, with remaining parts taken from reference TRBV5-1 and TRBJ1-3, reads KAGVTQTPRYLIKTRGQQVTLSCSPISGHRSVSWYQQTPGQGLQFLFEYFSETQRNKGNFPGRFSGRQFSNSRSEMNVSTLELGDSALYLCASSSIQGANGNTIYFGEGSWLTVV.

This clonotype has just a few counts. This rearrangement joins TRBV28 to TRBJ2-3; the D is unclear. The CDR3 runs to 12 residues. Germline V gene lookup returns CDR1 MDHEN and CDR2 SYDVKM. V lost 2 bases and J 9 bases, leaving 9 bases between the germline ends. CDR3 protein: CASSLTVSTQYF. CDR3 DNA: TGTGCCAGCAGTTTAACGGTTAGCACGCAGTATTTT.

A few counts support this clonotype. The V call is TRBV4-3, the J call TRBJ2-7; D call uncertain. V dropped 0 bases and J dropped 5 bases, with 8 bases sitting between them. This CDR3 spans 13 amino acids. The V gene's germline CDR1 is LGHNA and CDR2 YSLEER. The CDR3, as DNA: TGCGCCAGCAGCCAAGAGAGTGCGGACGAGCAGTACTTC. Protein product: CASSQESADEQYF.

This clonotype was seen a few times. The chain joins TRBV5-4 to TRBJ2-4; D is unresolved. V was trimmed by 9 bases and J by 1 base, leaving 11 bases between them. CDR3 size: 13 residues. Per the germline V gene, CDR1 is SGHNT and CDR2 is YYREEE (reference sequence). The CDR3 spells CAIRSPAKNIQYF. CDR3 coding DNA: TGTGCCATTAGGAGCCCTGCCAAAAACATTCAGTACTTC.

DNA of the CDR3: TGTGCCAGCAGCTTGGACAGCGGGAATTCACCCCTCCACTTT. It translates to CASSLDSGNSPLHF. The V gene is TRBV7-9, the J gene TRBJ1-6; D may be TRBD1 (6 bases). Germline assignment: CDR1 SEHNR and CDR2 FQNEAQ (reference sequence). V was clipped by 3 bases and J by 7 bases, with 10 bases between them. The CDR3 is made up of 14 amino acids.

This clonotype was counted ten times or more. The chain couples TRBV25-1 to TRBJ1-4, with 11 bases fitting TRBD1. This CDR3 region has 15 residues. In germline, CDR1 is MGHDK, CDR2 SYGVNS. Trimming removed 1 base from V and 8 bases from J; junction bases left unmatched: 3. The CDR3 DNA reads as TGTGCCAGCAGTGAATCCGGGACAGGGGGAGAAAAACTGTTTTTT. Protein product: CASSESGTGGEKLFF.

This clonotype showed up many times. The genes are TRBV6-2 or TRBV6-3 and TRBJ2-7; a weak D match, TRBD2 (5 bases). The CDR3 is made up of 12 amino acids. The V end was cut by 5 bases, the J end by 3 bases, with 8 bases between. Germline CDR1 and CDR2: MNHEY and SVGEGT. The CDR3 spells CASSARGYEQYF. CDR3 in DNA: TGTGCCAGCAGTGCCCGGGGCTACGAGCAGTACTTC.

Ten or more counts support this clonotype. The rearrangement uses TRBV20-1 and TRBJ2-3; TRBD2 aligns across 13 bases. V was pared by 3 bases and J by 1 base, with 1 base of the junction left unmatched. The CDR3 length is 15 residues. Germline loops: CDR1 DFQATT, CDR2 SNEGSKA (reference sequence). CDR3 protein: CSARGTSGGTDTQYF. The CDR3 coding sequence is TGCAGTGCTAGGGGGACTAGCGGGGGCACAGATACGCAGTATTTT.

V gene TRBV9 combines with J gene TRBJ2-3; D call uncertain. Between the trimmed V and J ends, which lost 4 bases and 2 bases, there was a span of 11 bases. Looked up from germline, CDR1 is SGDLS and CDR2 is YYNGEE. The length of the CDR3 is 14 residues. The CDR3 DNA reads TGTGCCAGCAGCAGCAGACGGATCACAGATACGCAGTATTTT. This sequence encodes CASSSRRITDTQYF.